This TCR beta chain appears in the sequencing data of a study of B cell selection in AIRE deficiency. The CDR3 is 14 residues long. Germline V gene lookup returns CDR1 SGHRS and CDR2 YFSETQ. Unmatched junction bases numbered 4, after V lost 3 bases and J lost 4 bases. Data came from immunoSEQ multiplex PCR; TCRdb stores just in-frame clones and leaves some out. The sample consists of about 24,000 clones, around 96% of them appearing once. As to this clone: What it binds is unknown.

CD4+CD127+ cells were sorted as the conventional CD4 T cells. The study, taken as a whole, reports: Of fewer than 4,500 shared Treg TCRbeta sequences, roughly 32% were healthy-donor-only and approximately 9.7% patient-only. Approximately 29% of healthy-shared Treg TCRbeta sequences appeared in patient Tconv cells.

The rearrangement uses TRBV5-1 and TRBJ1-2; 9 bases fit TRBD1. This TCR came from a human donor in good health. The sample was CD4+CD127+ conventional T cells sorted from PBMCs. This chain's CDR3 is CASSSGQGSYGYTF. The CDR3 DNA reads as TGCGCCAGCAGCTCCGGACAGGGGTCCTATGGCTACACCTTC.